This T cell receptor beta chain is from a study of cytomegalovirus exposure and HLA in healthy donors. Participants comprised healthy donors of bone marrow. The PCR ran on 60 Vbeta and 13 Jbeta primers. Here immunoSEQ multiplex PCR was the method, and the copy in TCRdb shows in-frame clones only, minus some. The sample contains approximately 82,000 clones, over 70% of which appear only once. Whole-study findings and limits: Across all donors, roughly uniform sequencing depth was an assumption of the presence/absence analyses.

On this clone: Its antigen is still unknown.

The V and J ends lost 0 bases and 3 bases respectively, with 9 bases between them. Germline values: CDR1 KGHSY, CDR2 FQNENV. CDR3 length: 14 amino acids. Sample: PBMCs. The origin of this receptor is a man aged 40-49 years in good health and CMV-seronegative. The rearrangement uses TRBV16 and TRBJ2-7, with D possibly being TRBD1 (5 bases). The CDR3 here is CASSQSDRNYEQYF. The CDR3 DNA sequence: TGTGCCAGCAGCCAATCAGACAGAAACTACGAGCAGTACTTC.